These 10 T cell receptor beta chains originate from one sample sequenced in a study of brain T cells in children with intractable seizures. TCRdb's copy holds only in-frame clones and misses some; the assay was immunoSEQ multiplex PCR. The sample comprises about 320,000 clones, 93% of which are singletons, and 5.5% to 6% rests with the top ten. As for time point: blood from clinic visit 5 months post-surgery; TSC patient then seizure free. The sequenced sample was peripheral blood, obtained approximately 5 months after surgery. These receptors originate from a boy in the first two years of life with tuberous sclerosis and intractable seizures.

The chain combines TRBV4-1 with TRBJ1-1, with a tentative D call TRBD1 (5 bases). V lost 4 bases and J lost 1, with 25 bases in between. Germline CDR1 is MGHRA and CDR2 is YSYEKL. CDR3 size: 19 residues. The CDR3 coding sequence is TGCGCCAGCAGCCCCGCCCTGGGTGCAGGGCCTGTTTCGAACACTGAAGCTTTCTTT. Translating it yields CASSPALGAGPVSNTEAFF.

This clone showed up just a few times. J is TRBJ1-1 and V is TRBV24-1, with D maybe TRBD1 (6 bases). Germline CDR1 and CDR2: KGHDR and SFDVKD. V shed 1 base and J shed 8 bases, with 10 bases lying between them. The CDR3 contains 13 residues. DNA of the CDR3: TGTGCCACCAGTGATTTCTCGACAGGAGAAGCTTTCTTT. It translates to CATSDFSTGEAFF.

This clone turned up a few times. This chain joins TRBV6-5 and TRBJ1-1; D not certain. This CDR3 has 11 residues. V was pared by 9 bases and J by 0 bases, with 5 bases between. The germline V gene encodes CDR1 MNHEY and CDR2 SVGAGI. The CDR3 DNA sequence: TGTGCCAGTTGTTTGAACACTGAAGCTTTCTTT. Encoded protein: CASCLNTEAFF.

There are a few counts of this clone. The sample has other DNA sequences that encode this CDR3 too. The chain carries TRBV7-9 and TRBJ1-1, with a tentative D call TRBD1 (5 bases). Trimming took 5 bases from V and 0 from J, leaving 13 bases between them. The CDR3 extends over 15 amino acids. CDR1 SEHNR and CDR2 FQNEAQ come from the germline V gene (reference sequence). CDR3 nucleotides: TGTGCCAGCAGCCCCCCGACAGTGATGAACACTGAAGCTTTCTTT. It encodes CASSPPTVMNTEAFF.

The V call is TRBV11-1, the J call TRBJ2-1, with 9 bases that match TRBD2. The junction had 4 bases not matched to a gene; V was cut back by 1 base and J by 9 bases. Per the germline V gene, CDR1 is SGHAT and CDR2 is FQDESV (reference sequence). The CDR3 totals 14 residues. CDR3 amino acids: CASSLVAGVIEQFF. The CDR3 bases are TGTGCCAGCAGCTTAGTAGCGGGAGTTATTGAGCAGTTCTTC.

V usage is TRBV7-9 and J usage is TRBJ1-2; 10 bases align to TRBD1. The CDR3 runs 17 residues. The germline CDR1 and CDR2 sequences are SEHNR and FQNEAQ (reference sequence). V was pared by 3 bases and J by 4 bases, with 11 bases of the junction left unmatched. CDR3 bases: TGTGCCAGCAGCTTCCGACAGGGGGCCGAGGTGGGCTATGGCTACACCTTC. It encodes CASSFRQGAEVGYGYTF. Drawing the rest from reference TRBV7-9 and TRBJ1-2, the complete variable domain is DTGVSQNPRHKITKRGQNVTFRCDPISEHNRLYWYRQTLGQGPEFLTYFQNEAQLEKSRLLSDRFSAERPKGSFSTLEIQRTEQGDSAMYLCASSFRQGAEVGYGYTFGSGTRLTVV.

The chain is built from TRBV3-1 (or the pseudogene TRBV3-2) and TRBJ1-3; D remains ambiguous. Germline V gives CDR1 LGHDT, CDR2 YNNKEL (reference sequence). The V and J ends lost 0 bases and 0 bases respectively, with 9 bases between them. This CDR3 is 16 amino acids long. In nucleotides, the CDR3 is TGTGCCAGCAGCCAAGATTGGGCCAACTCTGGAAACACCATATATTTT. This translates into CASSQDWANSGNTIYF.

This sequence joins TRBV30 and TRBJ1-2; the match to TRBD1 covers 7 bases. The germline gives CDR1 GTSNPN, CDR2 SVGIG (reference sequence). The CDR3 is 13 residues long. Trimming at V came to 3 bases and at J to 3 bases, leaving 4 bases not matched to a gene. CDR3 in amino acids: CAWRPGGDYGYTF. CDR3 sequence (DNA): TGTGCCTGGAGACCAGGGGGTGACTATGGCTACACCTTC.

This clone was recorded only once. The rearrangement joins TRBV12-3 or TRBV12-4 to TRBJ2-7; a weak D match, TRBD2 (6 bases). V shed 2 bases and J shed 5 bases, with 10 bases lying between them. CDR3 length equals 13 residues. This chain's CDR3 is CASSLIGEDEQYF. The CDR3 DNA is TGTGCCAGCAGTTTAATAGGGGAGGACGAGCAGTACTTC.

V usage is TRBV18 and J usage is TRBJ1-1; D might be TRBD1 (6 bases). The CDR3 runs to 13 residues. V was trimmed by 6 bases and J by 1 base, leaving 9 bases between them. Germline CDR1 KGHSH, CDR2 LQKENI. Here the CDR3 DNA reads TGTGCCAGCTCGAAACAGGGGAACACTGAAGCTTTCTTT. Residues: CASSKQGNTEAFF.